The TCR beta chain described here comes from a study of blood T cell repertoires in COVID-19. For the study at large: Collection of acute and convalescent COVID-19 samples took place in the United States, Italy and Spain. The analysed material was cDNA or gDNA that came from T cells, B-cell-depleted T cells, or PBMCs.

The CDR3 loop spans 14 amino acids. Germline lookup yields CDR1 SEHNR and CDR2 FQNEAQ (reference sequence). The germline V and J ends were trimmed by 2 bases and 2 bases, with 9 bases remaining between them. Authors' analysis steps: Cell counts per sample came from amplifying reference gene primers. TCRdb keeps only in-frame clones here, not all; method: immunoSEQ multiplex PCR. V and J calls plus clone size are reproduced from that table; the DNA served to infer D and trimming. The sample lists under 150,000 clones, around 89% occurring once. The chain joins TRBV7-9 to TRBJ1-1; D might be TRBD1 (6 bases). The sample comprised peripheral blood. This receptor was obtained from a human donor in a cohort sampled during active COVID-19. The CDR3: CASSLLQGNTEAFF. The CDR3 DNA follows: TGTGCCAGCAGCTTACTACAGGGCAACACTGAAGCTTTCTTT.